These 23 T cell receptor beta chains were all obtained from the same sample, sequenced in a study of cytomegalovirus exposure and HLA in healthy donors. Use of 60 Vbeta and 13 Jbeta primers characterized the PCR. Generated by immunoSEQ multiplex PCR, the TCRdb table keeps only in-frame clones and is missing some. The repertoire has some 130,000 clones, roughly 82% of them found once; the top ten carry 4.2%. Input material: PBMCs. All receptors come from a male donor in good health and CMV-seropositive.

J is TRBJ2-1 and V is TRBV6-5; 9 bases are shared with TRBD2. This CDR3 has 15 amino acids. J lost 0 bases, V lost 6 bases, and 3 bases had no gene match. Germline CDR1 is MNHEY and CDR2 is SVGAGI. CDR3 sequence: CASRFSGSSYNEQFF. CDR3 DNA sequence: TGTGCCAGCAGATTTAGCGGGAGCTCCTACAATGAGCAGTTCTTC.

The V gene is TRBV28, the J gene TRBJ1-2, with D unclear. The CDR3 spans 11 residues. V gave up 4 bases and J gave up 8 bases, with 8 bases separating them. Germline V gene data show CDR1 as MDHEN and CDR2 as SYDVKM. CDR3 in amino acids: CASSSDWGYTF. CDR3 DNA sequence: TGTGCCAGCAGTTCTGACTGGGGCTACACCTTC.

CDR3 coding DNA: TGTGCCAGCAGCTTAAGTAACTCAGATACGCAGTATTTT. Its protein is CASSLSNSDTQYF. The chain has TRBV7-3 and TRBJ2-3; no definite D call. V was clipped by 1 base and J by 4 bases, with 6 bases between them. The germline CDR1 and CDR2 sequences are SGHTA and FQGTGA. There are 13 residues in the CDR3.

This clone occurred once. The junction and the germline gene differ at one end; a read error may be behind it. The V and J genes are TRBV5-5 and TRBJ1-2; 10 bases match TRBD1. The germline CDR1 and CDR2 sequences are SGHKS and YYEKEE (reference sequence). This CDR3 is 15 amino acids long. CDR3 coding DNA: TGTGTCAGCAGCTCGGGACAGGGGAGAAGCTATGGCTACACCTTC. Protein: CVSSSGQGRSYGYTF.

A remark on this clone: One junction end does not reproduce the germline sequence, and a read error may be involved. This chain connects TRBV7-9 to TRBJ2-7; possibly TRBD2 for D (6 bases). Germline CDR1 reads SEHNR; CDR2 reads FQNEAQ (reference sequence). This CDR3 spans 15 amino acids. The CDR3 protein is CSSSLGEEGSYEQYF. The CDR3 nucleotides are TGTTCCAGCAGCTTAGGGGAGGAGGGATCCTACGAGCAGTACTTC.

V usage is TRBV7-6 and J usage is TRBJ1-2; no firm D call. The germline V gene encodes CDR1 SGHVS and CDR2 FNYEAQ. V was cut by 1 base and J by 4 bases, with 13 bases left in between. The CDR3 runs to 15 residues. Here the CDR3 reads CASSLVPEDGYGYTF. The CDR3 DNA is TGTGCCAGCAGCTTAGTCCCAGAGGATGGCTATGGCTACACCTTC.

The CDR3: CASSVRTGEDTQYF. In DNA, the CDR3 is TGTGCCAGCAGCGTTAGGACAGGGGAAGATACGCAGTATTTT. The rearrangement joins TRBV9 to TRBJ2-3, with 9 nucleotides matching TRBD1. Germline loops: CDR1 SGDLS, CDR2 YYNGEE. CDR3 length: 14 residues. V lost 2 bases and J lost 5; bases outside the gene matches: 3.

The CDR3 DNA follows: TGTGCCAGTAGTAGGGACAGGGAAGATAGCAATCAGCCCCAGCATTTT. Translated: CASSRDREDSNQPQHF. The V call is TRBV19, the J call TRBJ1-5; 9 bases line up with TRBD1. J gave up 0 bases and V 4 bases, and 4 bases lay outside the gene matches. Germline lookup yields CDR1 LNHDA and CDR2 SQIVND (reference sequence). This CDR3 is 16 amino acids long. Full variable domain (missing parts from reference TRBV19 and TRBJ1-5): DGGITQSPKYLFRKEGQNVTLSCEQNLNHDAMYWYRQDPGQGLRLIYYSQIVNDFQKGDIAEGYSVSREKKESFPLTVTSAQKNPTAFYLCASSRDREDSNQPQHFGDGTRLSIL.

This clone showed up just a few times. The same CDR3 also results from other DNA sequences found in this sample. J is TRBJ1-5 and V is TRBV7-2; 9 positions agree with TRBD1. Germline V CDR1 and CDR2: SGHTA, FQGNSA. Trimming cost V 3 bases and J 6 bases; bases outside gene matches: 6. The CDR3 totals 15 residues. This CDR3 reads CASSLEQGAGQPQHF. The CDR3 bases are TGTGCCAGCAGCTTGGAACAGGGGGCCGGTCAGCCCCAGCATTTT.

The chain couples TRBV19 to TRBJ1-4, with 7 bases identical to TRBD1. CDR1 is LNHDA and CDR2 is SQIVND in the germline V gene (reference sequence). With 3 bases clipped from V and 7 bases from J, the junction kept 14 bases outside the gene matches. This CDR3 is built from 17 residues. The CDR3 bases are TGTGCCAGTAGTATCTTCACGACAGGGAAGGAAGGTGAAAAACTGTTTTTT. Translating gives CASSIFTTGKEGEKLFF.

The rearrangement uses TRBV10-3 and TRBJ2-2; TRBD2 matches 14 bases. The germline V gene has CDR1 ENHRY and CDR2 SYGVKD. After removal of 2 bases from V and 7 bases from J, the junction contained 3 bases not matched to a gene. The CDR3 covers 16 residues. The CDR3 DNA reads as TGTGCCATCAGTGAGGGACTAGCGGGGGGTGTCGGGGAGCTGTTTTTT. This sequence encodes CAISEGLAGGVGELFF.

The chain joins TRBV10-3 to TRBJ1-1; D possibly corresponds to TRBD1 (5 bases). Germline-derived CDR1 and CDR2 are ENHRY and SYGVKD. The V gene lost 3 bases and the J gene lost 4 bases, with 15 bases spanning the gap. CDR3 size: 15 residues. The chain's CDR3 is CAISESGGVGTEAFF. The CDR3 bases are TGTGCCATCAGTGAATCGGGGGGGGTAGGCACTGAAGCTTTCTTT.

The chain employs TRBV27 and TRBJ2-3; perhaps TRBD1 as D (7 bases). The germline V gene encodes CDR1 MNHEY and CDR2 SMNVEV (reference sequence). The ends were cut back, 0 bases at V and 2 bases at J, with 12 bases in the middle. There are 16 residues in the CDR3. CDR3 in DNA: TGTGCCAGCAGTTTATCACAGGGGACTTCCACAGATACGCAGTATTTT. The encoded protein is CASSLSQGTSTDTQYF.

The chain links TRBV19 to TRBJ2-3; 7 positions agree with TRBD1. This CDR3 region has 13 residues. Losses at the gene ends were 9 bases for V and 2 bases for J; bases not matched to a gene: 5. Germline V gene sequence: CDR1 LNHDA, CDR2 SQIVND (reference sequence). The CDR3 region has the DNA TGTGCCAGCCGGGACAGCCTCACAGATACGCAGTATTTT. Translated, it gives CASRDSLTDTQYF.

The chain employs TRBV5-5 and TRBJ1-1; no clear D gene. The V gene's germline CDR1 is SGHKS and CDR2 YYEKEE (reference sequence). With 3 bases removed from V and 0 bases from J, the gap between germline ends came to 12 bases. The CDR3 totals 15 residues. This chain's CDR3 is CASSSYNGVNTEAFF. The CDR3 coding sequence is TGTGCCAGCAGCTCCTACAACGGGGTGAACACTGAAGCTTTCTTT.

V and J are TRBV29-1 and TRBJ1-1; D gene unclear. The CDR3 is made up of 11 amino acids. Per germline, CDR1 SQVTM and CDR2 ANQGSEA. Trimming removed 7 bases at V and 7 bases at J, with 13 bases between. The CDR3 is CSAQIGDEAFF. CDR3 in DNA: TGCAGCGCCCAAATCGGGGATGAAGCTTTCTTT.

The V call is TRBV13, the J call TRBJ2-3; 9 positions agree with TRBD1. The CDR3 contains 16 residues. V lost 0 bases to trimming and J lost 3 bases; unmatched junction nucleotides: 4. Germline CDR1 and CDR2: PRHDT and FYEKMQ (reference sequence). The CDR3 reads CASSLGGQGRTDTQYF. The CDR3 DNA follows: TGTGCCAGCAGCTTAGGGGGACAGGGTCGAACAGATACGCAGTATTTT.

The gene calls are TRBV6-1 and TRBJ2-5; the D gene is possibly TRBD1 (5 bases). The CDR3 runs to 13 residues. V dropped 8 bases and J dropped 7 bases, with 17 bases sitting between them. In germline, CDR1 is MNHNS, CDR2 SASEGT. CDR3 amino acids: CASGREMVGTQYF. CDR3 nucleotides: TGTGCCAGCGGCAGGGAAATGGTTGGGACCCAGTACTTC.

J is TRBJ2-5 and V is TRBV7-8, with 14 positions matching TRBD2. The J call is in doubt because the DNA end fits TRBJ2-7 better. Germline lookup yields CDR1 SGHVS and CDR2 FQNEAQ. The CDR3 contains 14 residues. In DNA, the CDR3 is TGTGCCAGCAGCGGGGGACTAGCGGGAGTCGAGCAGTACTTC. It codes for CASSGGLAGVEQYF.

This clone was detected once. The chain uses TRBV13 and TRBJ2-1; TRBD2 matches 10 bases. CDR1 PRHDT and CDR2 FYEKMQ come from the germline V gene (reference sequence). The CDR3 is 16 residues long. J lost 1 base, V lost 1 base, and 1 base had no gene match. CDR3 sequence: CASSLALAGSYNEQFF. For the CDR3, the DNA is TGTGCCAGCAGCTTAGCACTAGCGGGATCCTACAATGAGCAGTTCTTC.

The chain joins TRBV6-1 to TRBJ2-2; tentatively, D is TRBD2 (5 bases). Germline CDR1 MNHNS, CDR2 SASEGT. CDR3 length: 15 amino acids. V lost 4 bases and J 5 bases, leaving 14 bases between the germline ends. CDR3 coding DNA: TGTGCCAGCAGTGCGGGATGGAGGAAAACCGGGGAGCTGTTTTTT. Translation: CASSAGWRKTGELFF.

The chain couples TRBV6-5 to TRBJ1-5, with D possibly TRBD1 on 6 matching bases. From germline, CDR1 is MNHEY and CDR2 SVGAGI. The CDR3 runs to 14 residues. V gave up 6 bases and J gave up 2 bases, with 11 bases separating them. CDR3 sequence reads: CASSPRQGNQPQHF. The CDR3 DNA is TGTGCCAGCAGCCCTAGACAGGGCAATCAGCCCCAGCATTTT.

The chain recombines TRBV9 with TRBJ2-7; 7 positions match TRBD2. J was trimmed by 7 bases and V by 0 bases; bases with no gene match: 4. The CDR3 loop spans 13 amino acids. CDR1 and CDR2 (germline): SGDLS, YYNGEE. The CDR3 DNA reads as TGTGCCAGCAGCGTAGTTGGGGGGGGAGAGCAGTACTTC. It codes for CASSVVGGGEQYF.